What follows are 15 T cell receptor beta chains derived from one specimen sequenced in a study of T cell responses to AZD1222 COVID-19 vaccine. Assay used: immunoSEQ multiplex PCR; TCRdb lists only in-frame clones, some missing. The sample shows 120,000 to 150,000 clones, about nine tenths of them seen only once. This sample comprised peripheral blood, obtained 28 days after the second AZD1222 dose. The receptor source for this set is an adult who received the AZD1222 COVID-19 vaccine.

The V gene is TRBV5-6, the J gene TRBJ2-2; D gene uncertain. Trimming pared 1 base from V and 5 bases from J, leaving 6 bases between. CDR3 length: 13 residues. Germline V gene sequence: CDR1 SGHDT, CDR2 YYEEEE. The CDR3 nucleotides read TGTGCCAGCAGCTTGACGGAGACCGGGGAGCTGTTTTTT. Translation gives CASSLTETGELFF.

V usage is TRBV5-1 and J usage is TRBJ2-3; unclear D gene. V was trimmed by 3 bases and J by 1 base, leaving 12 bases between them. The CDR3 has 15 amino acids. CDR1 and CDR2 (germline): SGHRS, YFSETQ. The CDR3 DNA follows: TGCGCCAGCAGCTCTATGAGCGTGGGCACAGATACGCAGTATTTT. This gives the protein CASSSMSVGTDTQYF.

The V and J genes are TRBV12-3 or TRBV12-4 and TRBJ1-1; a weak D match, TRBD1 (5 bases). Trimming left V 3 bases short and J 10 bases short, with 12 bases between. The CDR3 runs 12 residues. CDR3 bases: TGTGCCAGCAGTTTTGCGGGGGGAAGAGCTTTCTTT. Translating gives CASSFAGGRAFF.

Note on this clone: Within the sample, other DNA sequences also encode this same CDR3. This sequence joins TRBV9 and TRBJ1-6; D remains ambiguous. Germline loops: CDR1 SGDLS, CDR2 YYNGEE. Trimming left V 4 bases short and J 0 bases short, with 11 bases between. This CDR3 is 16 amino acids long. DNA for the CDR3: TGTGCCAGCAGCCCACACCTGAGCTCCTATAATTCACCCCTCCACTTT. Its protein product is CASSPHLSSYNSPLHF.

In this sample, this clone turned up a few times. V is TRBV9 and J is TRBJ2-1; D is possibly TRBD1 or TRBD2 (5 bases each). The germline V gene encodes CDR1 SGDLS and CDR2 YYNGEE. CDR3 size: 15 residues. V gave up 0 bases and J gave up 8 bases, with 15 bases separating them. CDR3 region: CASSVAGREFDEQFF. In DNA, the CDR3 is TGTGCCAGCAGCGTAGCCGGCAGGGAGTTCGATGAGCAGTTCTTC. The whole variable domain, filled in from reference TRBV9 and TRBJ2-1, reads DSGVTQTPKHLITATGQRVTLRCSPRSGDLSVYWYQQSLDQGLQFLIQYYNGEERAKGNILERFSAQQFPDLHSELNLSSLELGDSALYFCASSVAGREFDEQFFGPGTRLTVL.

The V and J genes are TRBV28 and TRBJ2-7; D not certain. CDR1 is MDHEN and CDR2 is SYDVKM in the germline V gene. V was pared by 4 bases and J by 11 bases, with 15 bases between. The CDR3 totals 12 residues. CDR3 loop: CASSSQIGKEYV. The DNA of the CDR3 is TGTGCCAGCAGTTCCCAGATAGGGAAGGAGTACGTC.

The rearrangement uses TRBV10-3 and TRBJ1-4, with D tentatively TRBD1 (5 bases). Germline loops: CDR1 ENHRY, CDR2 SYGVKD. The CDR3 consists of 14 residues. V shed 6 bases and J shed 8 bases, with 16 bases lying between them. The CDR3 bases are TGTGCCATCAGAGAAGACAGCGGGTACGAAAAACTGTTTTTT. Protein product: CAIREDSGYEKLFF.

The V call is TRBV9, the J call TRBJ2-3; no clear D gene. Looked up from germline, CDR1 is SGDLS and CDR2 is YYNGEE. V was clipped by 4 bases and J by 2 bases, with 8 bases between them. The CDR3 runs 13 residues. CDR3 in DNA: TGTGCCAGCAGCCCCCGCCCCACAGATACGCAGTATTTT. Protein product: CASSPRPTDTQYF.

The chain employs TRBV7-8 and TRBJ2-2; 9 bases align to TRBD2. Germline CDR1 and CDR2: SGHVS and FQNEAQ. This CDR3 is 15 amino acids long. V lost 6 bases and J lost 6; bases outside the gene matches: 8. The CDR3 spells CASRLGQRGAGELFF. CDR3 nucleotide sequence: TGTGCCAGCAGGCTGGGGCAGCGGGGGGCCGGGGAGCTGTTTTTT.

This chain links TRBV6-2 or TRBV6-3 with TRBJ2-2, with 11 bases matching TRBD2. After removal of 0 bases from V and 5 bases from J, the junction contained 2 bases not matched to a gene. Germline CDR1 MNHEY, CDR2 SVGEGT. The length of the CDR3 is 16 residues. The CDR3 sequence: CASSYSSGRVTGELFF. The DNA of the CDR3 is TGTGCCAGCAGTTACTCTAGCGGGAGGGTAACCGGGGAGCTGTTTTTT.

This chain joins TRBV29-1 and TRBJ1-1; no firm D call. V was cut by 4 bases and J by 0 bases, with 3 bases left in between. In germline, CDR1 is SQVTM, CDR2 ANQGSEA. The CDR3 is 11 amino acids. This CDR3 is CSVALNTEAFF. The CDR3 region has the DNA TGCAGCGTTGCGTTGAACACTGAAGCTTTCTTT.

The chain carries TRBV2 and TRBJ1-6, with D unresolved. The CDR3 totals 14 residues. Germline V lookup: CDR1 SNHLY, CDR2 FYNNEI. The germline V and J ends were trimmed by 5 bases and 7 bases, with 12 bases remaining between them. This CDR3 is CASSQRTGNSPLHF. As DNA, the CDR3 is TGTGCCAGCAGTCAGAGGACGGGGAATTCACCCCTCCACTTT. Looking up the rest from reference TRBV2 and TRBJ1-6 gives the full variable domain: EPEVTQTPSHQVTQMGQEVILRCVPISNHLYFYWYRQILGQKVEFLVSFYNNEISEKSEIFDDQFSVERPDGSNFTLKIRSTKLEDSAMYFCASSQRTGNSPLHFGNGTRLTVT.

The DNA for the CDR3 is TGTGCCAGCAGCCACCCGGGAATACCTTCTAACTATGGCTACACCTTC. Encoded protein: CASSHPGIPSNYGYTF. This chain joins TRBV14 and TRBJ1-2, with D unresolved. V gave up 3 bases and J gave up 0 bases, with 14 bases separating them. The CDR3 spans 16 residues. The V gene's germline CDR1 is SGHDN and CDR2 FVKESK.

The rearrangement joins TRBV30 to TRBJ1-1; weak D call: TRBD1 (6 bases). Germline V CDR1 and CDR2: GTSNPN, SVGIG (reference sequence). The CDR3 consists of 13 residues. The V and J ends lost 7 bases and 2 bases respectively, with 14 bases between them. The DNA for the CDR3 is TGTGCCTACTCGACAGGCCCAAACACTGAAGCTTTCTTT. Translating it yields CAYSTGPNTEAFF.

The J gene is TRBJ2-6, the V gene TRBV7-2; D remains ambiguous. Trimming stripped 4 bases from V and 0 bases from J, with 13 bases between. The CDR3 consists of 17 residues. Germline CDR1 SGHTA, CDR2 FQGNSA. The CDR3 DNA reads TGTGCCAGCAGCTCCTTCATAACCAGCTCTGGGGCCAACGTCCTGACTTTC. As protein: CASSSFITSSGANVLTF.